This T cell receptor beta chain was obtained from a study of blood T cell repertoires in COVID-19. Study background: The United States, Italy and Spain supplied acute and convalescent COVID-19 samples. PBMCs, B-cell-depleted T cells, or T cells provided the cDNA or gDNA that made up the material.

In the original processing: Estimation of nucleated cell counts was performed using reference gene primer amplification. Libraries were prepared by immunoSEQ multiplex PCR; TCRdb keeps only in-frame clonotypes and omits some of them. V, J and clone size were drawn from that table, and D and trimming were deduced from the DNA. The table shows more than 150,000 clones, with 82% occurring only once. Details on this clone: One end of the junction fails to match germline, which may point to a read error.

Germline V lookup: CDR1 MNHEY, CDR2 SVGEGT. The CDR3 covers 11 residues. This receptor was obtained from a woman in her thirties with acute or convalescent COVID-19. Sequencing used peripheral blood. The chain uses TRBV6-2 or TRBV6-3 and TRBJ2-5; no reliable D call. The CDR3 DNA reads TGTGCCAGCAGTTATTTAGTACAGTTGAACTTC. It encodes CASSYLVQLNF.